This section outlines one T cell receptor beta chain sequence together with its context. The source of the sample is a study of cytotoxic CD8 clonotypes in ibrutinib-treated CLL. After removal of 5 bases from V and 2 bases from J, the junction contained 6 bases not matched to a gene. CDR1 MNHEY and CDR2 SMNVEV come from the germline V gene (reference sequence). CDR3 length equals 15 residues. Sequencing used immunoSEQ multiplex PCR; TCRdb keeps in-frame clones, though not all of them. Among 250,000 to 350,000 clones listed, approximately 76% were seen once. The rearrangement links TRBV27 to TRBJ2-7; 10 bases line up with TRBD2. The clonotype originates from a human donor with chronic lymphocytic leukemia. The starting material was PBMCs, obtained at disease progression, from a patient treated with ibrutinib. This CDR3 reads CASSTASGSPYEQYF. Here the CDR3 DNA reads TGTGCCAGCAGTACCGCTAGCGGGAGTCCCTACGAGCAGTACTTC.